Shown below are 6 T cell receptor beta chains from a single sample sequenced in a study of cytomegalovirus exposure and HLA in healthy donors. PCR used 60 Vbeta primers and 13 Jbeta primers. Clones were read by immunoSEQ multiplex PCR, and TCRdb kept only the in-frame ones, dropping some. The table records some 130,000 clones, over 60% of them present only once. The sequenced sample was PBMCs. The receptors come from a human donor in good health.

The genes are TRBV6-5 and TRBJ2-7; D may be TRBD2 (5 bases). CDR3 size: 14 residues. Germline lookup yields CDR1 MNHEY and CDR2 SVGAGI. The ends were cut back, 7 bases at V and 0 bases at J, with 13 bases in the middle. CDR3 DNA sequence: TGTGCCAGCATCCGACGGACTCCCTCCTACGAGCAGTACTTC. It codes for CASIRRTPSYEQYF.

This chain joins TRBV10-3 and TRBJ2-5; 11 positions agree with TRBD1. Germline trimming cut 2 bases from V and 5 bases from J; bases unmatched to any gene: 7. CDR3 size: 16 residues. CDR1 is ENHRY and CDR2 is SYGVKD in the germline V gene. CDR3 residues: CAISETGQGAGETQYF. The CDR3, as DNA: TGTGCCATCAGTGAGACCGGACAGGGGGCTGGGGAGACCCAGTACTTC.

The chain has TRBV19 and TRBJ2-4; 9 nucleotides line up with TRBD1. This CDR3 is 19 amino acids long. Trimming at V came to 5 bases and at J to 1 base, leaving 15 bases not matched to a gene. The V gene's germline CDR1 is LNHDA and CDR2 SQIVND (reference sequence). CDR3 bases: TGTGCCAGTAGTTCAAGTCCCGGGACAGGGCTGTTCGCCAAAAACATTCAGTACTTC. Translation: CASSSSPGTGLFAKNIQYF.

This chain's CDR3 is CASSLESGTGIISIGYTF. The CDR3, as DNA: TGTGCCAGCAGCTTAGAATCCGGGACAGGAATAATTTCGATTGGCTACACCTTC. V is TRBV7-6 and J is TRBJ1-2; 8 nucleotides agree with TRBD1. Trimming removed 1 base from V and 7 bases from J; junction bases left unmatched: 17. The CDR3 loop spans 18 amino acids. Germline-derived CDR1 and CDR2 are SGHVS and FNYEAQ. Complete variable domain (other parts from reference TRBV7-6 and TRBJ1-2): GAGVSQSPRYKVTKRGQDVALRCDPISGHVSLYWYRQALGQGPEFLTYFNYEAQQDKSGLPNDRFSAERPEGSISTLTIQRTEQRDSAMYRCASSLESGTGIISIGYTFGSGTRLTVV.

CDR3 nucleotide sequence: TGTGCCAGTAGTATAGAGGGCCGAGATCAGCCCCAGCATTTT. Translated, it gives CASSIEGRDQPQHF. The V gene is TRBV19, the J gene TRBJ1-5; D is unclear. Between the trimmed V and J ends, which lost 0 bases and 5 bases, there was a span of 8 bases. The CDR3 is 14 residues long. Germline-derived CDR1 and CDR2 are LNHDA and SQIVND (reference sequence).

The chain links TRBV18 to TRBJ2-5; D may be TRBD1 (6 bases). Germline V lookup: CDR1 KGHSH, CDR2 LQKENI. The V end lost 4 bases, the J end lost 5 bases, and 11 bases lay between the germline ends. The CDR3 spans 13 residues. The CDR3 nucleotides read TGTGCCAGCTCACGGGGACAAAGGGAGACCCAGTACTTC. Protein: CASSRGQRETQYF.